A selection of T cell receptor beta chains follows, all from one sample in a study of blood T cell repertoires in COVID-19. Some clones are missing from TCRdb's copy, which holds only in-frame ones; the method was immunoSEQ multiplex PCR. The sample lists approximately 70,000 clones, about 91% seen once, with about 7% in the top ten. The source material was peripheral blood. The receptors here all came from a man in his forties with COVID-19, enrolled during active disease. CDR3s include the opening cysteine and the closing phenylalanine or tryptophan. Fields, in order: V gene, J gene, CDR3 protein.

TRBV5-1	TRBJ2-1	CASSQDRANNEQFF
TRBV9	TRBJ2-1	CASSPGNPSYNEQFF
TRBV2	TRBJ2-2	CASSGTGPRYYTGELFF
TRBV5-1	TRBJ2-5	CASSTTGGPQETQYF
TRBV2	TRBJ1-4	CASSVGETNEKLFF
TRBV5-1	TRBJ2-5	CASSLSGGAQETQYF
TRBV7-6	TRBJ2-3	CASSLAGRGDTQYF
TRBV28	TRBJ2-3	CASRISGLAVADTQYF
TRBV10-3	TRBJ2-7	CASGEDKDEQYF
TRBV7-9	TRBJ2-3	CASSAGDRSTDTQYF
TRBV7-3	TRBJ2-2	CASSDGGTGELFF
TRBV30	TRBJ2-1	CAWSVPRGLDYNEQFF
TRBV18	TRBJ2-5	CASSPNDRGRETQYF
TRBV5-1	TRBJ2-3	CASSLEGPSGTSTDTQYF
TRBV7-3	TRBJ1-1	CASSLTGGDTEAFF
TRBV28	TRBJ2-1	CASRQNNEQFF
TRBV11-3	TRBJ2-7	CASSEQGVNEQYF
TRBV6-5	TRBJ2-3	CASSKRGGVGDTQYF
TRBV18	TRBJ2-7	CASAPGEGPDRNF
TRBV7-2	TRBJ2-5	CASSLQTSSETQYF
TRBV28	TRBJ1-2	CASSLTKTDYGYTF
TRBV10-2	TRBJ1-2	CASSEAENYGYTF
TRBV5-1	TRBJ2-7	CASSLALGETYEQYF
TRBV5-5	TRBJ2-1	CASSHWGMAGGSEQFF
TRBV7-6	TRBJ2-5	CASSLDSAGQETQYF
TRBV30	TRBJ2-2	CAWTPGGPGVGELFF
TRBV5-1	TRBJ2-7	CASSLAGDSVVDEQYF
TRBV10-3	TRBJ2-1	CAIAGLGNEQFF
TRBV10-3	TRBJ2-7	CAISGWGQGDEQYF
TRBV20-1	TRBJ2-1	CSASTSGTVNNEQFF
TRBV4-1	TRBJ2-3	CASSQRLERADTQYF
TRBV7-6	TRBJ1-6	CASSSGLYNSPLHF
TRBV6-1	TRBJ1-1	CASSERGDSFRGNTEAFF
TRBV5-8	TRBJ2-7	CASSSGPSYEQYF
TRBV10-1	TRBJ2-2	CASSDSGAGELFF
TRBV7-9	TRBJ2-1	CASSLVGSGNEQFF
TRBV5-1	TRBJ2-3	CASSEAGGGTDTQYF
TRBV7-9	TRBJ1-5	CASSLGTEMGQPQHF
TRBV27	TRBJ1-2	CASRTPGDPIYGYTF
TRBV10-3	TRBJ2-7	CAISESDRALEQYF
TRBV29-1	TRBJ2-1	CSVYSSSYNEQFF
TRBV5-1	TRBJ2-7	CASSTSHGGTYEQYF
TRBV10-3	TRBJ2-5	CAISPSASGGVMETQYF
TRBV2	TRBJ1-2	CASIRDRGDGYTF
TRBV7-9	TRBJ1-5	CASSLTDSNQPQHF
TRBV6-5	TRBJ2-2	CASTHPAGLTGELFF
TRBV5-1	TRBJ2-1	CASSLRGPISYNEQFF
TRBV30	TRBJ1-4	CAWSATGTGDEKLFF
TRBV4-1	TRBJ2-7	CASSQDGGLSYEQYF
TRBV9	TRBJ1-5	CASTPGGGSNQPQHF
TRBV10-3	TRBJ2-1	CAISEFTPGLAGYNEQFF
TRBV5-1	TRBJ2-4	CASSLGTSKGNIQYF
TRBV28	TRBJ2-2	CASSTGTYTGELFF
TRBV10-3	TRBJ2-4	CAISPGQGGNIQYF
TRBV6-5	TRBJ2-7	CASSYGGPYEQYF
TRBV28	TRBJ2-3	CASCEGSPDTQYF
TRBV6-5	TRBJ1-1	CASSYWQDTEAFF